The clone carrying this T cell receptor beta chain was seen ten or more times. Time point indicated: newly diagnosed GD, antithyroid drugs for less than 3 months. Generation of the TCR library employed RNA extracted from PBMCs. Staff drew around 8.6 milliliters of peripheral blood into EDTA tubes. These data come from a study of regulatory T cells in long-lasting Graves disease. According to the study, TCR beta libraries were built with iRepertoire HTBI primers and CDR3-region Arm-PCR. TCRdb passed the multiplex PCR reads through MiXCR, listing each CDR3 protein once. The sample contains about 540,000 distinct CDR3 sequences, roughly 14% of which appear only once. The CDR3 loop spans 16 amino acids. With V trimmed by 7 bases and J by 5 bases, 9 bases remained unmatched. Germline lookup yields CDR1 MDHEN and CDR2 SYDVKM. The data were also submitted as part of a second study, on T cells in Graves' hyperthyroidism and ophthalmopathy. In that study: The study used the HTBI primer set for a first-round RT-PCR of the TCR CDR3. From stable hyperthyroidism, ophthalmopathy was set apart by a 13 V-J model.

The V call is TRBV28, the J call TRBJ1-6; 9 bases fit TRBD1. The receptor was isolated from a man aged 25 to 40 with Graves disease. This sample comprised peripheral blood mononuclear cells (PBMCs), obtained at new diagnosis, from a patient treated with antithyroid drugs. The CDR3 DNA sequence: TGTGCCAGCACCGAGGACAGGGGTGAAAATAATTCACCCCTCCACTTT. Translated: CASTEDRGENNSPLHF. Variable domain in full (rest from reference TRBV28 and TRBJ1-6): DVKVTQSSRYLVKRTGEKVFLECVQDMDHENMFWYRQDPGLGLRLIYFSYDVKMKEKGDIPEGYSVSREKKERFSLILESASTNQTSMYLCASTEDRGENNSPLHFGNGTRLTVT.